Sequencing of this TCR beta chain was carried out in a study of memory CD4+ T cells and cytomegalovirus serostatus. In this sample, this clone turned up a few times. Single viable CD3+CD4+CD8-CD45RO+ cells were sorted as the memory CD4+ T cells. TCRdb keeps only in-frame clones here, not all; method: immunoSEQ multiplex PCR. The repertoire holds more than 45,000 clones, 80% to 90% seen once, with roughly 1% in the top ten. The CDR3 sequence is 15 residues long. Germline CDR1 and CDR2: GTSNPN and SVGIG (reference sequence). Trimming cost V 5 bases and J 2 bases, with 18 bases left between them. The chain is built from TRBV30 and TRBJ1-1, with D possibly TRBD1 on 5 matching bases. The TCR originated in an adult in good health and CMV-seronegative. Specimen: memory CD4+ T cells from blood. The CDR3 protein is CAWGAVGLVNTEAFF. CDR3 bases: TGTGCCTGGGGGGCAGTTGGGCTAGTAAACACTGAAGCTTTCTTT.